The 8 T cell receptor beta chains below come from one sample, sequenced in a study of blood T cells in healthy people across ages (dated by TCRdb to 2013 to 2016). The library was prepared using 5' RACE. These reads were obtained on an Illumina HiSeq 2500. A second 7 to 11 cycle PCR used a sample-barcoded 5' primer and a J-beta primer mix. In-frame beta chains were kept once TCRdb had trimmed the public reads at Q25 with fastp and called clones with MiXCR. Every distinct CDR3 protein forms one entry, paired with its most common genes and DNA. The sample table records 910,000 or so distinct CDR3 sequences; 45% to 60% of these occur just once. The ten most abundant clones make up about a fifth of the sample. Specimen: blood. These receptor sequences come from an older woman in good health.

The chain couples TRBV12-3 or TRBV12-4 to TRBJ2-7; possibly TRBD2 for D (5 bases). Trimming left V 0 bases short and J 2 bases short, with 11 bases between. This CDR3 has 15 amino acids. CDR3 in amino acids: CASSLARGQTYEQYF. The CDR3, as DNA: TGTGCCAGCAGTTTAGCTCGGGGTCAGACCTACGAGCAGTACTTC.

The gene calls are TRBV27 and TRBJ2-2; 12 nucleotides line up with TRBD1. Germline-derived CDR1 and CDR2 are MNHEY and SMNVEV (reference sequence). The CDR3 spans 16 residues. J was trimmed by 6 bases and V by 10 bases; bases with no gene match: 12. CDR3 coding DNA: TGTGCCACGAGGGACAGGGGGCTTCTTTGGTCCGGGGAGCTGTTTTTT. Translation gives CATRDRGLLWSGELFF.

The chain employs TRBV6-1 and TRBJ2-7; TRBD1 agrees at 9 bases. Germline V gives CDR1 MNHNS, CDR2 SASEGT. The CDR3 consists of 15 residues. Losses at the gene ends were 3 bases for V and 2 bases for J; bases not matched to a gene: 5. CDR3 DNA: TGTGCCAGCAGTGAGCCTGGGACAGGGACCTACGAGCAGTACTTC. Amino acids: CASSEPGTGTYEQYF.

This clonotype was observed a single time. The CDR3 DNA reads as TGCGCCAGCAGCTTTGGCGGGGCCGAGGTCGGTGAGCAGTTCTTC. Translated: CASSFGGAEVGEQFF. The V and J genes are TRBV5-1 and TRBJ2-1; D is possibly TRBD2 (6 bases). From germline, CDR1 is SGHRS and CDR2 YFSETQ. Trimming took off 2 bases at V and 9 bases at J, with 18 bases between the two ends. CDR3 size: 15 residues.

This chain links TRBV19 with TRBJ2-7; no clear D gene. The DNA end lines up better with TRBJ2-5; the J call may be wrong. The CDR3 is 11 residues long. In germline, CDR1 is LNHDA, CDR2 SQIVND (reference sequence). The CDR3 here is CARSTMETQYF. The CDR3 nucleotides read TGTGCCAGGAGCACCATGGAGACCCAGTACTTC.

This clonotype was seen only a few times. The rearrangement joins TRBV5-6 to TRBJ2-4, with TRBD1 as a possible D gene (5 bases). Germline V gives CDR1 SGHDT, CDR2 YYEEEE. This CDR3 region has 16 residues. V gave up 0 bases and J gave up 9 bases, with 19 bases separating them. In DNA, the CDR3 is TGTGCCAGCAGCTTGGACACCACAGGCACGTCTGTCATTCAGTACTTC. Protein sequence: CASSLDTTGTSVIQYF.

This clonotype showed up many times. The CDR3 loop reads CASSLETGSAYEQYF. The CDR3 region has the DNA TGTGCCAGCAGCTTAGAAACAGGTAGTGCCTACGAGCAGTACTTC. The chain uses TRBV7-2 and TRBJ2-7, with D maybe TRBD1 (5 bases). This CDR3 has 15 amino acids. Trimming removed 1 base at V and 2 bases at J, with 12 bases between. Germline loops: CDR1 SGHTA, CDR2 FQGNSA.

This clonotype was seen only a few times. This chain uses TRBV5-1 with TRBJ2-7, with D tentatively TRBD2 (5 bases). Trimming cost V 10 bases and J 4 bases, with 12 bases left between them. CDR3 length: 11 residues. The V gene's germline CDR1 is SGHRS and CDR2 YFSETQ. CDR3 nucleotide sequence: TGCGCCTGCCGTGAGGGTTACGAGCAGTACTTC. Translating it yields CACREGYEQYF. Using reference TRBV5-1 and TRBJ2-7 for the parts outside the CDR3, the full variable domain is KAGVTQTPRYLIKTRGQQVTLSCSPISGHRSVSWYQQTPGQGLQFLFEYFSETQRNKGNFPGRFSGRQFSNSRSEMNVSTLELGDSALYLCACREGYEQYFGPGTRLTVT.